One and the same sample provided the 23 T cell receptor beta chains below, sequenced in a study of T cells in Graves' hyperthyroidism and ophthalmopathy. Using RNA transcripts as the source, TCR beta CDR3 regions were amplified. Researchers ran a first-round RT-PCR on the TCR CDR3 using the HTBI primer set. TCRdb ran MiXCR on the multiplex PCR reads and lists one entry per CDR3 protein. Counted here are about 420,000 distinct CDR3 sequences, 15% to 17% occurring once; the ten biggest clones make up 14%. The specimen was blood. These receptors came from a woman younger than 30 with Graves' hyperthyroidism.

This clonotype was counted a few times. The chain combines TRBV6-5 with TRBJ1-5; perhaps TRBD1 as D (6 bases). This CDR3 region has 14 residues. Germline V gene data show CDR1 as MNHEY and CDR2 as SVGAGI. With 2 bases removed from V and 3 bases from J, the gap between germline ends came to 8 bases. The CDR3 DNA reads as TGTGCCAGCAGTTACGCGGGACACAATCAGCCCCAGCATTTT. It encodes CASSYAGHNQPQHF.

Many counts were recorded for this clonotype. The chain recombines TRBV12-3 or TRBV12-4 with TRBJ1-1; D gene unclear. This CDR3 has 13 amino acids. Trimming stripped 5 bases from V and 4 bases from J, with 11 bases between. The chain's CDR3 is CASSPEWRTEAFF. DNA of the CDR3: TGTGCCAGCAGTCCTGAGTGGCGCACTGAAGCTTTCTTT.

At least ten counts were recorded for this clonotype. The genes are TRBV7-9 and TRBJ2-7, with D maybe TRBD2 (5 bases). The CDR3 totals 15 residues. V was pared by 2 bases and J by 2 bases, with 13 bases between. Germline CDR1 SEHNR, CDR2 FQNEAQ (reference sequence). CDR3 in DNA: TGTGCCAGCAGCTTACGGGGAACGGTAGCCTACGAGCAGTACTTC. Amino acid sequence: CASSLRGTVAYEQYF.

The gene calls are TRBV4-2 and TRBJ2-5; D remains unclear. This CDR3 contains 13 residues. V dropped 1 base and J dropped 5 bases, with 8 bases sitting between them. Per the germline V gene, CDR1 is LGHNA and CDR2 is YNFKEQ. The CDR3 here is CASSQGFRETQYF. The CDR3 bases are TGTGCCAGCAGCCAAGGTTTTCGGGAGACCCAGTACTTC.

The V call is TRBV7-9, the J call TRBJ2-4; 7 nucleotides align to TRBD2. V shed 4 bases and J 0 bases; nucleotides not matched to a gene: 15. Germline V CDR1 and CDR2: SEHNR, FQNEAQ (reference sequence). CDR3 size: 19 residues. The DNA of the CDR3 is TGTGCCAGCAGCTCCACCCCGGGGGGTGGAGGCTTAGCCAAAAACATTCAGTACTTC. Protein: CASSSTPGGGGLAKNIQYF.

The CDR3 is CASLGTETYEQYF. The CDR3 DNA reads TGTGCCAGTCTCGGGACGGAGACCTACGAGCAGTACTTC. J is TRBJ2-7 and V is TRBV19; D could derive from TRBD1 or TRBD2 (5 bases each). Germline V gene sequence: CDR1 LNHDA, CDR2 SQIVND (reference sequence). The V end lost 8 bases, the J end lost 2 bases, and 13 bases lay between the germline ends. The CDR3 length is 13 residues.

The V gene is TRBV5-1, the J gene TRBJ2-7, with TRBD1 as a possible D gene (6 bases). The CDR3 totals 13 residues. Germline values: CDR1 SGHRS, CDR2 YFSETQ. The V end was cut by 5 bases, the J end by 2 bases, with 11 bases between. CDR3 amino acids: CASRGAVTYEQYF. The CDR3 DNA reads TGCGCCAGCAGGGGGGCGGTTACCTACGAGCAGTACTTC. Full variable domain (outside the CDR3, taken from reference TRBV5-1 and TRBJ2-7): KAGVTQTPRYLIKTRGQQVTLSCSPISGHRSVSWYQQTPGQGLQFLFEYFSETQRNKGNFPGRFSGRQFSNSRSEMNVSTLELGDSALYLCASRGAVTYEQYFGPGTRLTVT.

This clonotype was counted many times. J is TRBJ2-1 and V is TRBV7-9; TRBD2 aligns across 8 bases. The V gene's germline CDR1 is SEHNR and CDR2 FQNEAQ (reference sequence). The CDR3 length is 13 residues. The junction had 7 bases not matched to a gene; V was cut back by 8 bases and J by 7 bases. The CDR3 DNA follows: TGTGCCAGCGCAGCGGGAGTAGGGAATGAGCAGTTCTTC. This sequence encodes CASAAGVGNEQFF.

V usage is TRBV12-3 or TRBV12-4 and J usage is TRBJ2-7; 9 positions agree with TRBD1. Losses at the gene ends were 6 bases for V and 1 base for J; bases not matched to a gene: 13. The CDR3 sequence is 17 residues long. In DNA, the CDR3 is TGTGCCAGCAGCCGCTCCCCTGGGACAGGGATTTCCTACGAGCAGTACTTC. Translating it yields CASSRSPGTGISYEQYF.

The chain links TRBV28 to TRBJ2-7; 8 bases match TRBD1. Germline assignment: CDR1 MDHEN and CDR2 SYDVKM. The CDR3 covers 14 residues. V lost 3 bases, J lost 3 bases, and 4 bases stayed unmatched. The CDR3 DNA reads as TGTGCCAGCAGTTTCGGACAGGGCCACTACGAGCAGTACTTC. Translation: CASSFGQGHYEQYF. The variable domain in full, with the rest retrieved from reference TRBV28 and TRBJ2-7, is DVKVTQSSRYLVKRTGEKVFLECVQDMDHENMFWYRQDPGLGLRLIYFSYDVKMKEKGDIPEGYSVSREKKERFSLILESASTNQTSMYLCASSFGQGHYEQYFGPGTRLTVT.

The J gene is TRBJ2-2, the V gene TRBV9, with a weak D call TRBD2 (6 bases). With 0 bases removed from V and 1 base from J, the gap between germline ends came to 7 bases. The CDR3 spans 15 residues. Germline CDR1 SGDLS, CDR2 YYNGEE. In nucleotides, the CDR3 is TGTGCCAGCAGCGTAGAGGGAGGGAACACCGGGGAGCTGTTTTTT. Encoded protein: CASSVEGGNTGELFF.

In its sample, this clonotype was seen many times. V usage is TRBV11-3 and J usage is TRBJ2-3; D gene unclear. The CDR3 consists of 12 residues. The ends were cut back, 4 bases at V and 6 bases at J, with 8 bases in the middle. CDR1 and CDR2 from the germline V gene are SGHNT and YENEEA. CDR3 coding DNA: TGTGCCAGCAGCTACGATCCCGATACGCAGTATTTT. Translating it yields CASSYDPDTQYF.

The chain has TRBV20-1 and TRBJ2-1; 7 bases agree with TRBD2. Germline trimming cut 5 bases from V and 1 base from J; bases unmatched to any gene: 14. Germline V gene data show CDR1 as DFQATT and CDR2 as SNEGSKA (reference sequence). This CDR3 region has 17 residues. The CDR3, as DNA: TGCAGTGCTGGGGAGGGGACTCCACCTACTTCCTACAATGAGCAGTTCTTC. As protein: CSAGEGTPPTSYNEQFF.

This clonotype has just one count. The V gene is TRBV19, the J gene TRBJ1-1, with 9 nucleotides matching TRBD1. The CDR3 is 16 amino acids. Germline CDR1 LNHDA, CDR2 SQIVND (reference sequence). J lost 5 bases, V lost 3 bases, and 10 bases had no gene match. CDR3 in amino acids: CASSIRQGGLITEAFF. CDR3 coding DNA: TGTGCCAGTAGTATCCGACAGGGGGGGTTGATAACTGAAGCTTTCTTT. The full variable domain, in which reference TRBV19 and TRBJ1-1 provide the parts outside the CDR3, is DGGITQSPKYLFRKEGQNVTLSCEQNLNHDAMYWYRQDPGQGLRLIYYSQIVNDFQKGDIAEGYSVSREKKESFPLTVTSAQKNPTAFYLCASSIRQGGLITEAFFGQGTRLTVV.

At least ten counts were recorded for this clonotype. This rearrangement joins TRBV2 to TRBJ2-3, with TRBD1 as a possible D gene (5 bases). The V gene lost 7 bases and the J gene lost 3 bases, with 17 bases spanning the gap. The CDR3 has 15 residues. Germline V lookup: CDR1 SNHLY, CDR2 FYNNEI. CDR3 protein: CASTSDTVGTDTQYF. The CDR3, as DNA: TGTGCCAGCACCTCGGACACGGTGGGAACAGATACGCAGTATTTT.

The CDR3: CASNIDGNSGNTIYF. For the CDR3, the DNA is TGTGCCAGTAACATCGACGGAAACTCTGGAAACACCATATATTTT. The V call is TRBV19, the J call TRBJ1-3; D is uncertain. Trimming stripped 7 bases from V and 0 bases from J, with 13 bases between. Germline CDR1 reads LNHDA; CDR2 reads SQIVND (reference sequence). The CDR3 consists of 15 residues.

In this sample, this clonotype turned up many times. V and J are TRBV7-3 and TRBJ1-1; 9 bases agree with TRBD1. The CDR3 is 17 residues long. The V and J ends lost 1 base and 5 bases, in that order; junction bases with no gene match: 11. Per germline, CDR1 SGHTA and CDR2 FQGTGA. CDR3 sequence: CASSLKGQGLGGTEAFF. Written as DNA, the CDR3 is TGTGCCAGCAGCTTAAAGGGACAGGGCCTAGGGGGGACTGAAGCTTTCTTT.

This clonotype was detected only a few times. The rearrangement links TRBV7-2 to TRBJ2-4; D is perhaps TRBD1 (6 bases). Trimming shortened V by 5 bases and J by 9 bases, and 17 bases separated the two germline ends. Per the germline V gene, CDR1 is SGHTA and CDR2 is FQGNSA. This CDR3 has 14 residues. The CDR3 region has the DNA TGTGCCAGCAGCCCAAGACAGGATTGGCGCATTCAGTACTTC. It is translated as CASSPRQDWRIQYF.

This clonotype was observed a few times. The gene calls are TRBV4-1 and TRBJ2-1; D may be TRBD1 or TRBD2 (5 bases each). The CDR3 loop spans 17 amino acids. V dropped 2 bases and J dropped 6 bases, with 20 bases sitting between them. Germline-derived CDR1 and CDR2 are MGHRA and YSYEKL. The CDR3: CASSQPLGPTRGNEQFF. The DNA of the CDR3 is TGCGCCAGCAGCCAACCCTTGGGCCCTACGAGGGGCAATGAGCAGTTCTTC.

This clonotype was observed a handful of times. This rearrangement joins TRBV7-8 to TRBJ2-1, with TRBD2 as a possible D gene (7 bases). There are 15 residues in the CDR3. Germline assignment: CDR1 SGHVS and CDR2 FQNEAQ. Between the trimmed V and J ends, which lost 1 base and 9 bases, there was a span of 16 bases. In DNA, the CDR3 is TGTGCCAGCAGCTTAGATGGGGGGGGGCCGGTTGAGCAGTTCTTC. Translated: CASSLDGGGPVEQFF.

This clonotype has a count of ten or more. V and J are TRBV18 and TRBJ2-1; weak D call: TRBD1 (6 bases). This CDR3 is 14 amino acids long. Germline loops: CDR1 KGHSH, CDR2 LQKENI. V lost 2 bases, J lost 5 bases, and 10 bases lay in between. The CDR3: CASSPRTDNNEQFF. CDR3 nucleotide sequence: TGTGCCAGCTCACCAAGGACAGATAACAATGAGCAGTTCTTC. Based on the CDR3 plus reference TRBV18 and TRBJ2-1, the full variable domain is NAGVMQNPRHLVRRRGQEARLRCSPMKGHSHVYWYRQLPEEGLKFMVYLQKENIIDESGMPKERFSAEFPKEGPSILRIQQVVRGDSAAYFCASSPRTDNNEQFFGPGTRLTVL.

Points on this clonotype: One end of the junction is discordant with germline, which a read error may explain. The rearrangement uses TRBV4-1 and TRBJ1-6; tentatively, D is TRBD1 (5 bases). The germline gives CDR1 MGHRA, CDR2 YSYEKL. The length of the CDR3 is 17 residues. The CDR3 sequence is CASSQEDIGVESSPLHF. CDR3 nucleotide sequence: TGTGCCAGCAGCCAAGAAGATATAGGGGTGGAGAGTTCACCCCTCCACTTT.

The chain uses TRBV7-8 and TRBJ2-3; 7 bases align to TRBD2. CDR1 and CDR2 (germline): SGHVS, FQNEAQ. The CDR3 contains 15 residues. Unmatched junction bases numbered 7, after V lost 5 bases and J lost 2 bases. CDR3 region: CASSRPGGNTDTQYF. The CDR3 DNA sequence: TGTGCCAGCAGCCGCCCGGGGGGAAACACAGATACGCAGTATTTT.